Listed here are 18 T cell receptor beta chains from one sample, sequenced in a study of cytomegalovirus exposure and HLA in healthy donors (dated by TCRdb to about 2017). The library relied on the immunoSEQ multiplex PCR assay. For the multiplex PCR, a mixture combining 60 forward primers for TCR Vbeta segments and 13 reverse primers for TCR Jbeta segments was used. What TCRdb holds here is the immuneACCESS table cut down to in-frame rearrangements. Part of the clones is not present; checked against another copy, under half of the missing clones reflect an unresolved V gene, and the others are unexplained. This sample comprises approximately 190,000 clones, around 81% of them detected only once. Around 2% of the sample rests with the top ten. Source material: PBMCs. These receptors all come from a young woman in good health and CMV-seropositive.

This clone was observed once. The chain employs TRBV9 and TRBJ1-1; 7 bases line up with TRBD1. Trimming at V came to 2 bases and at J to 0 bases, leaving 4 bases not matched to a gene. The CDR3 has 15 amino acids. Germline-derived CDR1 and CDR2 are SGDLS and YYNGEE. In nucleotides, the CDR3 is TGTGCCAGCAGCGTGGTAGGGACAGTGAACACTGAAGCTTTCTTT. It specifies CASSVVGTVNTEAFF.

The chain has TRBV25-1 and TRBJ1-1; D unresolved. Between the trimmed V and J ends, which lost 3 bases and 6 bases, there was a span of 14 bases. This CDR3 is built from 14 residues. Germline-derived CDR1 and CDR2 are MGHDK and SYGVNS. CDR3 protein: CASSDPPEFAEAFF. The DNA of the CDR3 is TGTGCCAGCAGTGACCCCCCGGAGTTCGCTGAAGCTTTCTTT.

The gene calls are TRBV6-1 and TRBJ2-2; 9 positions match TRBD2. There are 16 residues in the CDR3. Trimming at V came to 4 bases and at J to 4 bases, leaving 7 bases not matched to a gene. Germline V CDR1 and CDR2: MNHNS, SASEGT. The CDR3 DNA reads as TGTGCCAGCAGTGTATCTAGCGGGGTGGGCACCGGGGAGCTGTTTTTT. Translating it yields CASSVSSGVGTGELFF.

The chain combines TRBV4-2 with TRBJ1-2; D remains unclear. Germline CDR1 reads LGHNA; CDR2 reads YNFKEQ. This CDR3 region has 14 residues. V was cut by 4 bases and J by 6 bases, with 15 bases left in between. CDR3 sequence reads: CASSPLREYNGYTF. The CDR3, as DNA: TGTGCCAGCAGCCCCTTGCGGGAGTATAATGGCTACACCTTC.

The chain carries TRBV6-5 and TRBJ2-3; perhaps TRBD2 as D (6 bases). With 5 bases removed from V and 2 bases from J, the gap between germline ends came to 14 bases. Germline V gene lookup returns CDR1 MNHEY and CDR2 SVGAGI. The CDR3 has 15 amino acids. The CDR3 region is CASSQDYLVTDTQYF. The CDR3 bases are TGTGCCAGCAGTCAGGACTACCTCGTCACAGATACGCAGTATTTT.

This chain uses TRBV7-2 with TRBJ2-7; 7 positions match TRBD2. After removal of 7 bases from V and 2 bases from J, the junction contained 8 bases not matched to a gene. The CDR3 runs 14 residues. Looked up from germline, CDR1 is SGHTA and CDR2 is FQGNSA. The CDR3 sequence is CASNAGESPYEQYF. The CDR3 coding sequence is TGTGCCAGCAACGCGGGGGAGAGCCCCTACGAGCAGTACTTC.

The genes are TRBV7-2 and TRBJ1-1; D is unclear. V shed 2 bases and J shed 1 base, with 11 bases lying between them. CDR1 is SGHTA and CDR2 is FQGNSA in the germline V gene. The length of the CDR3 is 15 residues. The CDR3 is CASSLSAQQNTEAFF. CDR3 bases: TGTGCCAGCAGCTTAAGCGCACAACAGAACACTGAAGCTTTCTTT.

V is TRBV19 and J is TRBJ2-3; 8 bases fit TRBD2. CDR1 and CDR2 from the germline V gene are LNHDA and SQIVND (reference sequence). The junction had 5 bases not matched to a gene; V was cut back by 0 bases and J by 6 bases. CDR3 length equals 15 residues. Here the CDR3 reads CASSIDGGGTDTQYF. The CDR3 nucleotides are TGTGCCAGTAGTATAGACGGCGGGGGGACGGATACGCAGTATTTT.

The V gene is TRBV11-2, the J gene TRBJ1-4; a weak D match, TRBD1 (6 bases). The CDR3 has 16 amino acids. V lost 6 bases, J lost 3 bases, and 17 bases lay in between. From germline, CDR1 is SGHAT and CDR2 FQNNGV. Here the CDR3 DNA reads TGTGCCAGCAGACTGGGCCGAGGGGGAGCTAATGAAAAACTGTTTTTT. Its translation: CASRLGRGGANEKLFF.

This chain connects TRBV27 to TRBJ2-7; maybe TRBD1 (7 bases). CDR3 length equals 13 residues. The germline V gene has CDR1 MNHEY and CDR2 SMNVEV (reference sequence). Trimming shortened V by 4 bases and J by 7 bases, and 14 bases separated the two germline ends. CDR3 sequence (DNA): TGTGCCAGCAGTTACACAGGGGCGGGGGAGCAGTACTTC. Its protein is CASSYTGAGEQYF.

The chain is built from TRBV28 and TRBJ1-2; TRBD1 matches at 7 bases. The CDR3 loop spans 16 amino acids. V was pared by 5 bases and J by 5 bases, with 14 bases of the junction left unmatched. Per the germline V gene, CDR1 is MDHEN and CDR2 is SYDVKM. This CDR3 is CASSNQGTAPKYGYTF. In DNA, the CDR3 is TGTGCCAGCAGTAATCAAGGGACAGCCCCCAAATATGGCTACACCTTC.

The chain couples TRBV7-9 to TRBJ1-2, with D possibly being TRBD1 (5 bases). The CDR3 has 15 amino acids. The V end lost 1 base, the J end lost 0 bases, and 9 bases lay between the germline ends. Germline V CDR1 and CDR2: SEHNR, FQNEAQ (reference sequence). The CDR3 nucleotides read TGTGCCAGCAGCTTAGTAGGGGCCGCTAACTATGGCTACACCTTC. It encodes CASSLVGAANYGYTF.

This clone was observed once. The chain has TRBV4-1 and TRBJ2-5; 8 bases map to TRBD2. CDR1 and CDR2 (germline): MGHRA, YSYEKL. This CDR3 contains 14 residues. V lost 4 bases, J lost 4 bases, and 5 bases stayed unmatched. This chain's CDR3 is CASSRVAGTETQYF. The CDR3 region has the DNA TGCGCCAGCAGCCGAGTAGCGGGGACAGAGACCCAGTACTTC.

The chain has TRBV7-6 and TRBJ2-7; 7 nucleotides line up with TRBD1. Per germline, CDR1 SGHVS and CDR2 FNYEAQ. This CDR3 spans 13 amino acids. V lost 3 bases to trimming and J lost 4 bases; unmatched junction nucleotides: 3. Here the CDR3 DNA reads TGTGCCAGCAGCTTTAACAGGGGTTACGAGCAGTACGTC. This encodes CASSFNRGYEQYV.

The chain uses TRBV7-2 and TRBJ2-1, with 12 bases lining up with TRBD2. The V and J ends lost 5 bases and 4 bases, in that order; junction bases with no gene match: 6. The CDR3 consists of 16 residues. Germline loops: CDR1 SGHTA, CDR2 FQGNSA. CDR3 protein: CASSDDGTSGYNEQFF. CDR3 DNA: TGTGCCAGCAGCGACGACGGGACTAGCGGGTACAATGAGCAGTTCTTC. The full variable domain, completed using reference TRBV7-2 and TRBJ2-1, is GAGVSQSPSNKVTEKGKDVELRCDPISGHTALYWYRQSLGQGLEFLIYFQGNSAPDKSGLPSDRFSAERTGGSVSTLTIQRTQQEDSAVYLCASSDDGTSGYNEQFFGPGTRLTVL.

In DNA form, the CDR3 reads TGTGCCTCCCACCCCAAGGGGTTTTACACCGGGGAGCTGTTTTTT. Its protein product is CASHPKGFYTGELFF. The chain is built from TRBV30 and TRBJ2-2; a weak D match, TRBD1 (5 bases). Per the germline V gene, CDR1 is GTSNPN and CDR2 is SVGIG (reference sequence). V was shortened by 7 bases and J by 3 bases, with 18 bases between the two germline ends. There are 15 residues in the CDR3.

The rearrangement links TRBV6-6 to TRBJ1-5, with a tentative D call TRBD1 (5 bases). The V end lost 0 bases, the J end lost 5 bases, and 8 bases lay between the germline ends. CDR3 length: 14 residues. Germline-derived CDR1 and CDR2 are MNHNY and SVGAGI (reference sequence). CDR3 region: CASSYSQGYQPQHF. The CDR3 region has the DNA TGTGCCAGCAGTTACTCTCAGGGCTATCAGCCCCAGCATTTT.

The V and J genes are TRBV6-5 and TRBJ1-4, with 7 bases fitting TRBD1. V lost 7 bases and J lost 2; bases outside the gene matches: 7. Germline CDR1 and CDR2: MNHEY and SVGAGI. This CDR3 spans 15 amino acids. In DNA, the CDR3 is TGTGCCAGCAAGTACAGGGGTTTTACTAATGAAAAACTGTTTTTT. Translating gives CASKYRGFTNEKLFF.